The 3 T cell receptor beta chains given below trace back to one sample, sequenced in a study of response to subunit inactivated influenza vaccine. TCRdb reprocessed the RT-PCR reads via MiXCR and lists one record per CDR3 protein. This table holds about 500,000 distinct CDR3 sequences, more than 15% found once. The specimen was CD4+ T cells sorted from PBMCs, collected around 25 months after vaccination. The origin of the receptors is a man between 50 and 75 years old who received an inactivated influenza vaccine.

CDR3 in amino acids: CASSIGNTEAFF. Written as DNA, the CDR3 is TGTGCCAGCAGTATAGGGAACACTGAAGCTTTCTTT. V gene TRBV6-2 or TRBV6-3 combines with J gene TRBJ1-1; unclear D gene. This CDR3 is built from 12 residues. The germline V gene encodes CDR1 MNHEY and CDR2 SVGEGT. V was pared by 5 bases and J by 1 base, with 5 bases between.

This clonotype occurred a few times. The rearrangement links TRBV2 to TRBJ1-1; D ambiguous. The CDR3 length is 13 residues. Trimming took off 8 bases at V and 3 bases at J, with 13 bases between the two ends. The germline CDR1 and CDR2 sequences are SNHLY and FYNNEI. The CDR3 loop is CASGLITDTEAFF. The CDR3, as DNA: TGTGCCAGCGGACTGATTACGGACACTGAAGCTTTCTTT.

This clonotype was counted between two and nine times. The chain employs TRBV2 and TRBJ1-4; D is ambiguous. Germline V gene sequence: CDR1 SNHLY, CDR2 FYNNEI. The CDR3 extends over 13 amino acids. V lost 1 base and J 8 bases, leaving 8 bases between the germline ends. Here the CDR3 reads CASSEETREKLFF. The CDR3 nucleotides read TGTGCCAGCAGTGAAGAGACGAGGGAAAAACTGTTTTTT.